The rows below give T cell receptor beta chains drawn from one sample of a study of T cell responses to AZD1222 COVID-19 vaccine. Only in-frame clones appear in the TCRdb table, and some are missing; sequencing was by immunoSEQ multiplex PCR. The profile shows more than 100,000 clones, around 91% of them singletons. The sample in question was peripheral blood, obtained on day 0 of AZD1222 vaccination. These receptors were obtained from an adult in good health. Each CDR3 is given with its conserved first and last residue. D genes are given only for firm matches. The size field is filled for only some rows; it gives once, few, many or a size class.

TRBV11-2	TRBD2	once	TRBJ2-7	TGTGCCAGCAGTCCTCTCCTAGCGGGAGGGTACGAGCAGTACTTC	CASSPLLAGGYEQYF
TRBV5-1	TRBD1	NA	TRBJ2-7	TGCGCCAGCAGCCCGGGACAGGTGCTCTCCTACGAGCAGTACTTC	CASSPGQVLSYEQYF
TRBV6-5	TRBD2	NA	TRBJ2-5	TGTGCCAGCAGTTACCGGGAGGGCCGCGGAGAGACCCAGTACTTC	CASSYREGRGETQYF
TRBV19	TRBD1	once	TRBJ1-3	TGTGCCAGTAGTACACCAGGGGGCGGTGGAAACACCATATATTTT	CASSTPGGGGNTIYF
TRBV5-1	NA	NA	TRBJ2-6	TGCGCCAGCAGCACCCCGACTGGGAAGATCTCTGGGGCCAACGTCCTGACTTTC	CASSTPTGKISGANVLTF
TRBV28	TRBD2	NA	TRBJ2-3	TGTGCCAGCAGCCCGACGGGACTCCCGGGGGGGGTGTCGTATTTT	CASSPTGLPGGVSYF
TRBV3-1/TRBV3-2	NA	NA	TRBJ2-3	TGTGCCAGCAGCCAAGGCAAGGGGATAAACACAGATACGCAGTATTTT	CASSQGKGINTDTQYF
TRBV7-3	NA	NA	TRBJ1-1	TGTGCCAGCAGCCCCGGACAGAACACTGAAGCTTTCTTT	CASSPGQNTEAFF
TRBV5-1	TRBD1	NA	TRBJ1-2	TGCGCCAGCAGCTTATGGACAGGGGTAGCGAATGGCTACACCTTC	CASSLWTGVANGYTF
TRBV6-2/TRBV6-3	NA	NA	TRBJ1-6	TGTGCCAGCAGTTTGCCGGGAAGCTCCTATAATTCACCCCTCCACTTT	CASSLPGSSYNSPLHF
TRBV10-3	NA	once	TRBJ2-3	TGTGCCATCAGTGAGTCAGGGGTCACGACGCAGTATTTT	CAISESGVTTQYF
TRBV21-1	NA	NA	TRBJ2-7	TGTGCCAGCAGCAAAATCGCGGGGCAGTACTTC	CASSKIAGQYF
TRBV18	NA	NA	TRBJ1-2	TGTGCCAGCTCACCACCGGCAGGAGGTGGCTACACCTTC	CASSPPAGGGYTF
TRBV9	TRBD2	NA	TRBJ2-2	TGTGCCAGCAGCCCCTCTAGCGGGAGGGTCGAGGGAACCGGGGAGCTGTTTTTT	CASSPSSGRVEGTGELFF
TRBV5-1	NA	NA	TRBJ1-1	TGCGCCAGCAGCTTGTTGTCGGGGGGCGCGGGTACTGAAGCTTTCTTT	CASSLLSGGAGTEAFF
TRBV28	NA	NA	TRBJ2-5	TGTGCCAGCAGCCTAGGGGTGGGGGCAGGGGTTAAAGAGACCCAGTACTTC	CASSLGVGAGVKETQYF
TRBV15	NA	NA	TRBJ2-2	TGTGCCACCAGCACGACTCGGACGAACACCGGGGAGCTGTTTTTT	CATSTTRTNTGELFF
TRBV7-8	TRBD2	few	TRBJ2-7	TGTGCCAGCAGCTTCCTAGCGGGAGCCCCGAATGGTGAAGTGCAGTACTTC	CASSFLAGAPNGEVQYF
TRBV5-1	NA	NA	TRBJ1-1	TGCGCCAGCAGCTTGGAGGCGGGGGATCGAAACACTGAAGCTTTCTTT	CASSLEAGDRNTEAFF
TRBV3-1/TRBV3-2	NA	NA	TRBJ2-1	TGTGCCAGCAGCCATTACAATGAGCAGTTCTTC	CASSHYNEQFF
TRBV19	TRBD2	NA	TRBJ2-1	TGTGCCAGTAGTTACGAGGTAGCGGGAGTGAATGAGCAGTTCTTC	CASSYEVAGVNEQFF
TRBV6-6	NA	NA	TRBJ1-2	TGTGCCAGCAGTTACGATGGGGTCTATGGCTACACCTTC	CASSYDGVYGYTF
TRBV29-1	TRBD2	NA	TRBJ2-7	TGCAGCGTTGTTCTTGGGGTTGCGGGAGGCCTTTCCTACGAGCAGTACTTC	CSVVLGVAGGLSYEQYF